This T cell receptor (beta chain) was captured by sequencing in a study of cytomegalovirus exposure and HLA in healthy donors. On the study more broadly: T cells numbering around 190 million yielded 90 million to 140 million unique TCR beta sequences in an earlier analysis. Study results and caveats: Several of the most significant clusters appeared, in a later analysis, to be linked to common viral pathogens.

Losses at the gene ends were 7 bases for V and 6 bases for J; bases not matched to a gene: 15. The CDR3 is 16 amino acids. Germline values: CDR1 LGHNT, CDR2 FRNRAP. The PCR made use of 60 Vbeta and 13 Jbeta primers. The repertoire was sequenced with immunoSEQ multiplex PCR; TCRdb's copy has only in-frame clones and lacks some. Among 150,000 to 200,000 clones listed, around 75% were seen once. To note about this clone: Antigen: not known.

The source of this sequence is a woman aged 45-60 years in good health and CMV-seronegative. Sequencing was done on a sample of PBMCs. This chain connects TRBV12-5 to TRBJ1-2, with 9 bases matching TRBD1. For the CDR3, the DNA is TGTGCTAGTGATCTCCAGGACCCACAGGGGGCGGATGGCTACACCTTC. Protein product: CASDLQDPQGADGYTF.